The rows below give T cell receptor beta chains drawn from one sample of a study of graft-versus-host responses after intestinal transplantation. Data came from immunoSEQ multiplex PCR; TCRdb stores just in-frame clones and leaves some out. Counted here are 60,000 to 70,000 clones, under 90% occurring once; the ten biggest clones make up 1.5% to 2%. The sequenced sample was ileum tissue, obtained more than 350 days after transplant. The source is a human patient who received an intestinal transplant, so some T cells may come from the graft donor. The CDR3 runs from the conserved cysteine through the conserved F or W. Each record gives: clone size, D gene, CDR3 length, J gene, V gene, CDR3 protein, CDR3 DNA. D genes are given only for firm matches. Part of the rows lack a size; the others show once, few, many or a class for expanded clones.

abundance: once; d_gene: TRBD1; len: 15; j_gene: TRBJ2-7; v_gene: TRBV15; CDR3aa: CATSRDPTGLEEQYF; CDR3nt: TGTGCCACCAGCAGGGATCCGACAGGGTTGGAAGAGCAGTACTTC
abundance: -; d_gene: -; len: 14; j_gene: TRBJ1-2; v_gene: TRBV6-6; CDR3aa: CASSLAAGLYGYTF; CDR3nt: TGTGCCAGCAGTCTGGCGGCGGGCCTTTATGGCTACACCTTC
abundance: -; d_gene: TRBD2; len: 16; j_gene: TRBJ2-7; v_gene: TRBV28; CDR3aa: CASSLALAGGPYEQYF; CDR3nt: TGTGCCAGCAGTTTAGCTCTAGCGGGAGGGCCTTACGAGCAGTACTTC
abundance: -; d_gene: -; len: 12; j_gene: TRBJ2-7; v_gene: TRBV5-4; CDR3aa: CASSLQAYEQYF; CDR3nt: TGTGCCAGCAGCTTGCAGGCCTACGAGCAGTACTTC
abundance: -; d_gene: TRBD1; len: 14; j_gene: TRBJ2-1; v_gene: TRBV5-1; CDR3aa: CASSPRDSYNEQFF; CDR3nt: TGCGCCAGCAGCCCGAGGGACAGTTACAATGAGCAGTTCTTC
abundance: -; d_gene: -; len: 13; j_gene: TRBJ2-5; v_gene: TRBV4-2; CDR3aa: CASSQDRQETQYF; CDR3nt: TGTGCCAGCAGCCAAGACAGGCAAGAGACCCAGTACTTC
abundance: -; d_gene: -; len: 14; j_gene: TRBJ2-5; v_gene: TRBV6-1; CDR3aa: CASSEAWAQETQYF; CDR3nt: TGTGCCAGCAGTGAAGCGTGGGCTCAAGAGACCCAGTACTTC
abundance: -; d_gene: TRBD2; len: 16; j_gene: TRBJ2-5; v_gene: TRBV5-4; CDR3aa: CASYSQREGTQETQYF; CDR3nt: TGTGCCAGCTACTCGCAGCGGGAGGGCACTCAAGAGACCCAGTACTTC
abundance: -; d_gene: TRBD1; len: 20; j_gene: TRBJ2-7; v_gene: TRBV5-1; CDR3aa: CASSLALPGQGAMRFYEQYF; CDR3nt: TGCGCCAGCAGCTTGGCCTTGCCGGGACAGGGGGCGATGAGGTTTTACGAGCAGTACTTC
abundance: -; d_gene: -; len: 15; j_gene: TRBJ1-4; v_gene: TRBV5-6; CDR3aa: CASSADVSVGEKLFF; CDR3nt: TGTGCCAGCAGCGCGGATGTTTCCGTCGGGGAAAAACTGTTTTTT
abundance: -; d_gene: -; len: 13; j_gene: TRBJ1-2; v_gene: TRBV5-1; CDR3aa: CASSSGTAYGYTF; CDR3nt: TGCGCCAGCAGCTCGGGGACGGCCTATGGCTACACCTTC